These 5 T cell receptor beta chains share one sample of origin, sequenced in a study of CD8+ T cells in alopecia areata. Regarding treatment: oral pan-JAK inhibitor, 5-10 mg twice daily. Sequencing relied on a cDNA template that was reverse transcribed from extracted RNA. Here immunoSEQ multiplex PCR was the method, and the copy in TCRdb shows in-frame clones only, minus some. The sample has over 100,000 clones, 53% seen once; the top ten hold 0.46%. Material: CD4+ T cells sorted from blood, obtained at week 4, from a patient treated with tofacitinib. The source is a human donor with alopecia areata.

V usage is TRBV13 and J usage is TRBJ1-1; 8 bases match TRBD1. V dropped 5 bases and J dropped 1; count of bases not matched to a gene: 12. The CDR3 spans 17 residues. Germline V lookup: CDR1 PRHDT, CDR2 FYEKMQ (reference sequence). CDR3 bases: TGTGCCAGCAGCACACGAAGCTACAGGGGGAGGAACACTGAAGCTTTCTTT. Protein product: CASSTRSYRGRNTEAFF.

The V call is TRBV30, the J call TRBJ2-2, with D perhaps TRBD1 or TRBD2 (5 bases each). The length of the CDR3 is 12 residues. CDR1 GTSNPN and CDR2 SVGIG come from the germline V gene (reference sequence). V was cut by 3 bases and J by 6 bases, with 8 bases left in between. The CDR3 sequence: CAWRMGAGELFF. DNA for the CDR3: TGTGCCTGGAGGATGGGGGCCGGGGAGCTGTTTTTT.

The chain couples TRBV7-3 to TRBJ1-1; D not resolved. Deletions cut 3 bases from V and 1 base from J, with 6 bases between. The CDR3 contains 13 residues. Per germline, CDR1 SGHTA and CDR2 FQGTGA. The CDR3, as DNA: TGTGCCAGCAGCTTGGTGCCGAACACTGAAGCTTTCTTT. It yields the protein CASSLVPNTEAFF.

The table lists this clone with a few counts. The chain uses TRBV5-1 and TRBJ1-4; D perhaps matches TRBD1 (5 bases). V lost 4 bases to trimming and J lost 6 bases, with 13 bases between them. CDR1 is SGHRS, CDR2 YFSETQ, per germline. The CDR3 contains 14 residues. CDR3 DNA: TGCGCCAGCAGCGGGGGAAGGGGATATGAAAAACTGTTTTTT. Translating it yields CASSGGRGYEKLFF.

The chain combines TRBV29-1 with TRBJ1-1; D may be TRBD1 (5 bases). The CDR3 is made up of 13 amino acids. Trimming took 5 bases from V and 0 from J, leaving 10 bases between them. The germline gives CDR1 SQVTM, CDR2 ANQGSEA. The DNA for the CDR3 is TGCAGCGTTTTAGGACAAATGAACACTGAAGCTTTCTTT. It specifies CSVLGQMNTEAFF.